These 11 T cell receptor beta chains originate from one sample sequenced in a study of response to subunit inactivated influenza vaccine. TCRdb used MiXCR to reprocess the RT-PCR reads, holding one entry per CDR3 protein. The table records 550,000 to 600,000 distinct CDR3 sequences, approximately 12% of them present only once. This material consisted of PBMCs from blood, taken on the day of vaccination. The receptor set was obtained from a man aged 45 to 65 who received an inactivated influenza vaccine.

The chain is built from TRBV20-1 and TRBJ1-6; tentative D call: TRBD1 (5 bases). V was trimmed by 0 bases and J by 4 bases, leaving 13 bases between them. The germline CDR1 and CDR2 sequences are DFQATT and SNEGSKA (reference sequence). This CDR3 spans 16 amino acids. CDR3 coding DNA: TGCAGTGCTAGAGAGTTCGAGACAGCTTATAATTCACCCCTCCACTTT. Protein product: CSAREFETAYNSPLHF.

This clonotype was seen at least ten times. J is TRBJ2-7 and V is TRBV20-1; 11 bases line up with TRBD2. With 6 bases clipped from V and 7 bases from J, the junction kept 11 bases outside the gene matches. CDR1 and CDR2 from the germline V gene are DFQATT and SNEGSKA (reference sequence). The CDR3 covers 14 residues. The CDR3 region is CSAMTSGTLREQYF. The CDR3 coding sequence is TGCAGTGCAATGACTAGCGGGACCTTGAGGGAGCAGTACTTC.

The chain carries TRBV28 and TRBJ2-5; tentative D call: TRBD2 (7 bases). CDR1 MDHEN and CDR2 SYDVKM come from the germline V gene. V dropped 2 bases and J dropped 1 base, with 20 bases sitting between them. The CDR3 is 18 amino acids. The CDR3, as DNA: TGTGCCAGCAGTTTAGGTTTATTTTTGGGGGGGCGCCAAGAGACCCAGTACTTC. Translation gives CASSLGLFLGGRQETQYF. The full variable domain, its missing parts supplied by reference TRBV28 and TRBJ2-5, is DVKVTQSSRYLVKRTGEKVFLECVQDMDHENMFWYRQDPGLGLRLIYFSYDVKMKEKGDIPEGYSVSREKKERFSLILESASTNQTSMYLCASSLGLFLGGRQETQYFGPGTRLLVL.

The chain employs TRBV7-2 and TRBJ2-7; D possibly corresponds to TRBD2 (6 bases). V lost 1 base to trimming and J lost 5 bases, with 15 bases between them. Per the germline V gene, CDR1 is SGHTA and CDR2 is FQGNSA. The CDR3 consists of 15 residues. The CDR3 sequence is CASSLGAWGGDEQYF. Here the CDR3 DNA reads TGTGCCAGCAGCTTAGGGGCGTGGGGAGGCGACGAGCAGTACTTC. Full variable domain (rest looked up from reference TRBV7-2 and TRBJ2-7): GAGVSQSPSNKVTEKGKDVELRCDPISGHTALYWYRQSLGQGLEFLIYFQGNSAPDKSGLPSDRFSAERTGGSVSTLTIQRTQQEDSAVYLCASSLGAWGGDEQYFGPGTRLTVT.

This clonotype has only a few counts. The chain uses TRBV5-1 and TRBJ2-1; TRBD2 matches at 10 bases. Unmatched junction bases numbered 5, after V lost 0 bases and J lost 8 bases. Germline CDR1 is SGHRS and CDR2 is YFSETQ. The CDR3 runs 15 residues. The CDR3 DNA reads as TGCGCCAGCAGCTTGGTCCCAGCGGGAGGGGATGAGCAGTTCTTC. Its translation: CASSLVPAGGDEQFF.

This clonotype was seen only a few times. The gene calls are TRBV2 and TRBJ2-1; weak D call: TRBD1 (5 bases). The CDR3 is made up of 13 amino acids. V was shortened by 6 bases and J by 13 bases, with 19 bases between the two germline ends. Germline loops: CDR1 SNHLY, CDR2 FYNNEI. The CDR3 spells CASSADQGILQFF. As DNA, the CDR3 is TGTGCCAGCAGCGCAGATCAGGGAATTCTTCAGTTCTTC.

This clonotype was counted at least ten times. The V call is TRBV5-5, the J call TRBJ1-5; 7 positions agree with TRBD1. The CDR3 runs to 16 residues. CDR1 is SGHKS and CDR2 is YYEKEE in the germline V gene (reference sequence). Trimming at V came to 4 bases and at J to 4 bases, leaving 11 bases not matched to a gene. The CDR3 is CASSLIDRVWNQPQHF. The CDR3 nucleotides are TGTGCCAGCAGCCTTATCGACAGGGTCTGGAATCAGCCCCAGCATTTT.

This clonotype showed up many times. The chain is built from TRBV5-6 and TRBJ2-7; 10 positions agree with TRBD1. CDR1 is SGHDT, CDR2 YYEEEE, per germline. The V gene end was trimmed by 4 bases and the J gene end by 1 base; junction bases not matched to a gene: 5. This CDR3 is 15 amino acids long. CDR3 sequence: CASSNRDRGSYEQYF. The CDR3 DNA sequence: TGTGCCAGCAGCAACCGGGACAGGGGTTCCTACGAGCAGTACTTC.

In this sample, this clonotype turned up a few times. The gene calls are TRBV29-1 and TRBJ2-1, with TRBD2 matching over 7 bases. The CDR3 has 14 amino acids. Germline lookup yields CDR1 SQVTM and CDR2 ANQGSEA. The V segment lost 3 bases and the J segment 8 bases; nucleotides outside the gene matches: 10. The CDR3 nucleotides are TGCAGCGTTGACTCTAGCGGACCACTACATGAGCAGTTCTTC. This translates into CSVDSSGPLHEQFF.

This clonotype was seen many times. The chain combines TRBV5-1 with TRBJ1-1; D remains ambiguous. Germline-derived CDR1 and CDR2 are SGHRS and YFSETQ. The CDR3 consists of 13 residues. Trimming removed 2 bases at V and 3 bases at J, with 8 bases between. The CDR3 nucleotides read TGCGCCAGCAGCTTCGGGAGGGACACTGAAGCTTTCTTT. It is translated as CASSFGRDTEAFF.

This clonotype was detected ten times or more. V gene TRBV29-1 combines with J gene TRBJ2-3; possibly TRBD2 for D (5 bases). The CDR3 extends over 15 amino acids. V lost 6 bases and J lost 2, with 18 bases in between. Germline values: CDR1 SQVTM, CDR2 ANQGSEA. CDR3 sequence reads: CSVGDSGFNTDTQYF. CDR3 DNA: TGCAGCGTGGGCGACTCGGGGTTCAACACAGATACGCAGTATTTT.